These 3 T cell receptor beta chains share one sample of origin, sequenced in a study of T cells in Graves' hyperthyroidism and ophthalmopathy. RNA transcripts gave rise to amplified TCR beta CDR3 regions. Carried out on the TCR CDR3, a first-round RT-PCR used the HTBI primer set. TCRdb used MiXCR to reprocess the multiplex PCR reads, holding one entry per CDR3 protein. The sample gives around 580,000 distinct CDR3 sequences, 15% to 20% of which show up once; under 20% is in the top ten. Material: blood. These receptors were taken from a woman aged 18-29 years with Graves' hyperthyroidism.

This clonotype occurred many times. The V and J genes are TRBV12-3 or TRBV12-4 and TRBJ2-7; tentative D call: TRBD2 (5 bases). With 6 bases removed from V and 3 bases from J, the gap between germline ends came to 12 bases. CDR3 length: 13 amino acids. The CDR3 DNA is TGTGCCAGCAGAACAGATACTAGCTACGAGCAGTACTTC. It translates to CASRTDTSYEQYF.

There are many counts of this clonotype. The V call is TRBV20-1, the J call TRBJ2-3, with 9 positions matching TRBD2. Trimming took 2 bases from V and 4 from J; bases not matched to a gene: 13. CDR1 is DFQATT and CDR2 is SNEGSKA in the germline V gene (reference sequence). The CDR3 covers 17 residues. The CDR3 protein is CSARLGGGGALADTQYF. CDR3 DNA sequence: TGCAGTGCTAGATTAGGGGGCGGGGGGGCTCTCGCAGATACGCAGTATTTT.

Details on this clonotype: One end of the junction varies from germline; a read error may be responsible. CDR3 sequence: CVSSHDRDEAFF. The CDR3, as DNA: TGCGTCAGCAGCCACGACAGGGATGAAGCTTTCTTT. V usage is TRBV4-1 and J usage is TRBJ1-1; TRBD1 agrees at 7 bases. Germline assignment: CDR1 MGHRA and CDR2 YSYEKL. The CDR3 is made up of 12 amino acids.